This T cell receptor (beta chain) came from a study of blood T cell repertoires in COVID-19. There are 16 residues in the CDR3. CDR1 MNHEY and CDR2 SMNVEV come from the germline V gene (reference sequence). V was pared by 6 bases and J by 4 bases, with 21 bases between. Produced via immunoSEQ multiplex PCR; TCRdb's table is partial and in-frame only. The data hold approximately 150,000 clones, with 80% observed a single time. Individuals aged about 18 to 100 years were recruited from 24 US areas. Cohort allocation depended upon clinical history that participants reported. This TCR derives from a man aged 35-49 years who had recovered from COVID-19. The J gene is TRBJ1-2, the V gene TRBV27; no reliable D call. Sequenced sample: PBMCs or T cells enriched from blood (not recorded which). The CDR3 sequence is CASSERATRVSYGYTF. In DNA, the CDR3 is TGTGCCAGCAGCGAGCGGGCTACACGAGTAAGCTATGGCTACACCTTC.